This passage covers 22 T cell receptor beta chains from one sample sequenced in a study of T cell responses to AZD1222 COVID-19 vaccine. Method: immunoSEQ multiplex PCR; TCRdb's copy keeps in-frame clones and lacks some. In the table there are 200,000 to 250,000 clones, around 94% of which are singletons. The material was peripheral blood, obtained 28 days after the second dose of the MenACWY control vaccine. These receptors originate from an adult who received the MenACWY meningococcal vaccine as a control.

This clone came up once. This chain connects TRBV2 to TRBJ2-7; the D call may be TRBD1 or TRBD2 (5 bases each). The CDR3 loop spans 14 amino acids. V dropped 8 bases and J dropped 3 bases, with 17 bases sitting between them. Per the germline V gene, CDR1 is SNHLY and CDR2 is FYNNEI. CDR3 sequence reads: CASDGGGLFYEQYF. CDR3 sequence (DNA): TGTGCCAGCGATGGGGGTGGGCTATTCTACGAGCAGTACTTC.

The rearrangement joins TRBV5-4 to TRBJ2-5, with D unresolved. The CDR3 is made up of 13 amino acids. Trimming pared 2 bases from V and 2 bases from J, leaving 7 bases between. The germline gives CDR1 SGHNT, CDR2 YYREEE (reference sequence). The CDR3 here is CASSFVTQETQYF. Written as DNA, the CDR3 is TGTGCCAGCAGCTTCGTGACACAAGAGACCCAGTACTTC.

This chain joins TRBV6-6 and TRBJ2-5; D might be TRBD1 or TRBD2, each matching 5 bases. Germline assignment: CDR1 MNHNY and CDR2 SVGAGI (reference sequence). The CDR3 spans 11 residues. The V gene lost 3 bases and the J gene lost 7 bases, with 6 bases spanning the gap. The CDR3 sequence is CASSYGGTQYF. In nucleotides, the CDR3 is TGTGCCAGCAGTTATGGGGGGACCCAGTACTTC.

The chain has TRBV2 and TRBJ2-2, with D maybe TRBD2 (7 bases). The CDR3 is made up of 18 amino acids. The germline CDR1 and CDR2 sequences are SNHLY and FYNNEI. Between the trimmed V and J ends, which lost 5 bases and 2 bases, there was a span of 21 bases. The CDR3 protein is CASSPLRGAGVNTGELFF. The CDR3 DNA reads as TGTGCCAGCAGTCCCCTTCGGGGGGCGGGAGTAAACACCGGGGAGCTGTTTTTT.

The chain is built from TRBV2 and TRBJ1-1; 9 bases fit TRBD1. This CDR3 has 13 residues. Germline V gives CDR1 SNHLY, CDR2 FYNNEI. V trimming: 6 bases; J trimming: 6 bases; junction bases outside the gene matches: 5. The CDR3 coding sequence is TGTGCCAGCAGAGGACAGGGGATCCCTGAAGCTTTCTTT. Its translation: CASRGQGIPEAFF. The whole variable domain, filled in from reference TRBV2 and TRBJ1-1, reads EPEVTQTPSHQVTQMGQEVILRCVPISNHLYFYWYRQILGQKVEFLVSFYNNEISEKSEIFDDQFSVERPDGSNFTLKIRSTKLEDSAMYFCASRGQGIPEAFFGQGTRLTVV.

The CDR3 spells CASSPGTTSGGTEAFF. CDR3 bases: TGTGCCAGCTCACCAGGAACCACTTCCGGGGGCACTGAAGCTTTCTTT. The V call is TRBV18, the J call TRBJ1-1; possible D gene TRBD1, 5 bases. The CDR3 has 16 amino acids. Germline V gene lookup returns CDR1 KGHSH and CDR2 LQKENI. V was pared by 2 bases and J by 4 bases, with 17 bases between.

The J gene is TRBJ1-2, the V gene TRBV28; a weak D match, TRBD1 (6 bases). Germline lookup yields CDR1 MDHEN and CDR2 SYDVKM. The CDR3 sequence is 15 residues long. V gave up 5 bases and J gave up 4 bases, with 17 bases separating them. The CDR3 DNA sequence: TGTGCCAGCAGTGTTAGGGAGGGGGGTCTCTATGGCTACACCTTC. It encodes CASSVREGGLYGYTF.

J is TRBJ2-7 and V is TRBV30; 8 bases line up with TRBD2. CDR1 and CDR2 from the germline V gene are GTSNPN and SVGIG (reference sequence). The CDR3 is made up of 18 amino acids. V shed 0 bases and J 2 bases; nucleotides not matched to a gene: 15. For the CDR3, the DNA is TGTGCCTGGAGTGTACCCCGGCCCCGTAGCGGGACTCCCTACGAGCAGTACTTC. Translation gives CAWSVPRPRSGTPYEQYF.

V usage is TRBV7-2 and J usage is TRBJ2-5; 11 bases match TRBD2. Germline CDR1 SGHTA, CDR2 FQGNSA. V shed 4 bases and J 5 bases; nucleotides not matched to a gene: 9. The CDR3 has 16 residues. CDR3 in DNA: TGTGCCAGCAGCTGGGCTAGCGGGGGGCAGGGGGAGACCCAGTACTTC. Translation gives CASSWASGGQGETQYF. The full variable domain, completed using reference TRBV7-2 and TRBJ2-5, is GAGVSQSPSNKVTEKGKDVELRCDPISGHTALYWYRQSLGQGLEFLIYFQGNSAPDKSGLPSDRFSAERTGGSVSTLTIQRTQQEDSAVYLCASSWASGGQGETQYFGPGTRLLVL.

CDR3 bases: TGTGCCTTTACACGGCACCTGAACACTGAAGCTTTCTTT. Translation gives CAFTRHLNTEAFF. V usage is TRBV30 and J usage is TRBJ1-1; D ambiguous. The germline V and J ends were trimmed by 7 bases and 0 bases, with 12 bases remaining between them. Germline CDR1 reads GTSNPN; CDR2 reads SVGIG (reference sequence). This CDR3 is built from 13 residues.

The chain employs TRBV19 and TRBJ1-2; tentatively, D is TRBD1 (5 bases). CDR1 and CDR2 (germline): LNHDA, SQIVND (reference sequence). The CDR3 has 12 residues. Trimming pared 8 bases from V and 6 bases from J, leaving 13 bases between. The CDR3 protein is CASHRGLDGYTF. Written as DNA, the CDR3 is TGTGCCAGTCACCGGGGGTTGGATGGCTACACCTTC.

This chain connects TRBV5-1 to TRBJ2-5, with D possibly TRBD1 on 6 matching bases. The CDR3 length is 14 residues. Between the trimmed V and J ends, which lost 4 bases and 0 bases, there was a span of 10 bases. Germline V lookup: CDR1 SGHRS, CDR2 YFSETQ. The CDR3 sequence: CASSHGQHQETQYF. The CDR3, as DNA: TGCGCCAGCAGCCATGGACAGCACCAAGAGACCCAGTACTTC.

This clone was detected once. The chain uses TRBV25-1 and TRBJ1-4; no definite D call. CDR3 length equals 14 residues. Trimming took off 3 bases at V and 5 bases at J, with 10 bases between the two ends. The germline gives CDR1 MGHDK, CDR2 SYGVNS. The CDR3 here is CASSEARPNEKLFF. CDR3 nucleotides: TGTGCCAGCAGTGAGGCCAGGCCGAATGAAAAACTGTTTTTT.

The V gene is TRBV5-5, the J gene TRBJ2-7; unclear D gene. Germline V gene data show CDR1 as SGHKS and CDR2 as YYEKEE (reference sequence). V lost 0 bases and J 6 bases, leaving 4 bases between the germline ends. The CDR3 sequence is 11 residues long. The CDR3 bases are TGTGCCAGCAGCTTGGTGTCCGAGCAGTACTTC. It yields the protein CASSLVSEQYF.

This chain links TRBV19 with TRBJ2-7, with 7 bases identical to TRBD1. Trimming removed 4 bases from V and 4 bases from J; junction bases left unmatched: 7. The germline CDR1 and CDR2 sequences are LNHDA and SQIVND (reference sequence). This CDR3 has 14 amino acids. This CDR3 is CASSTLGQVYEQYF. In nucleotides, the CDR3 is TGTGCCAGTAGTACCCTAGGACAGGTTTACGAGCAGTACTTC. Drawing the rest from reference TRBV19 and TRBJ2-7, the complete variable domain is DGGITQSPKYLFRKEGQNVTLSCEQNLNHDAMYWYRQDPGQGLRLIYYSQIVNDFQKGDIAEGYSVSREKKESFPLTVTSAQKNPTAFYLCASSTLGQVYEQYFGPGTRLTVT.

The chain combines TRBV7-2 with TRBJ2-5, with TRBD2 identical over 7 bases. Germline V CDR1 and CDR2: SGHTA, FQGNSA. V lost 2 bases, J lost 4 bases, and 13 bases stayed unmatched. This CDR3 is 17 amino acids long. DNA for the CDR3: TGTGCCAGCAGCTTAACGCTTAGCGGGTCTCGGGTAGAGACCCAGTACTTC. Amino acid sequence: CASSLTLSGSRVETQYF.

V gene TRBV7-9 combines with J gene TRBJ2-7; no firm D call. CDR3 length equals 13 residues. The germline CDR1 and CDR2 sequences are SEHNR and FQNEAQ (reference sequence). V gave up 5 bases and J gave up 5 bases, with 13 bases separating them. The CDR3 nucleotides are TGTGCCAGCAGCCAATCCTTCGAACACGAGCAGTACTTC. Its translation: CASSQSFEHEQYF.

The chain has TRBV2 and TRBJ1-5, with no clear D. The V end was cut by 2 bases, the J end by 5 bases, with 10 bases between. CDR3 length: 14 residues. The V gene's germline CDR1 is SNHLY and CDR2 FYNNEI. This chain's CDR3 is CASSEMEKDQPQHF. The CDR3 nucleotides are TGTGCCAGCAGTGAAATGGAGAAGGATCAGCCCCAGCATTTT.

In this sample, this clone turned up once. V usage is TRBV28 and J usage is TRBJ1-5; tentatively, D is TRBD1 (5 bases). The CDR3 totals 14 residues. In germline, CDR1 is MDHEN, CDR2 SYDVKM. V was pared by 6 bases and J by 0 bases, with 9 bases between. In nucleotides, the CDR3 is TGTGCCAGCAGGCCGGGGCTTAGCAATCAGCCCCAGCATTTT. Amino acids: CASRPGLSNQPQHF. Based on the CDR3 plus reference TRBV28 and TRBJ1-5, the full variable domain is DVKVTQSSRYLVKRTGEKVFLECVQDMDHENMFWYRQDPGLGLRLIYFSYDVKMKEKGDIPEGYSVSREKKERFSLILESASTNQTSMYLCASRPGLSNQPQHFGDGTRLSIL.

The chain uses TRBV29-1 and TRBJ2-7, with a weak D call TRBD2 (6 bases). Germline loops: CDR1 SQVTM, CDR2 ANQGSEA. This CDR3 is built from 12 residues. The germline V and J ends were trimmed by 4 bases and 2 bases, with 9 bases remaining between them. For the CDR3, the DNA is TGCAGCGTTGGCGGGAATCCCTACGAGCAGTACTTC. Translation: CSVGGNPYEQYF.

V usage is TRBV19 and J usage is TRBJ1-5, with D possibly being TRBD1 (5 bases). This CDR3 region has 17 residues. The ends were cut back, 0 bases at V and 5 bases at J, with 17 bases in the middle. Germline V lookup: CDR1 LNHDA, CDR2 SQIVND (reference sequence). CDR3: CASSIDRRGKGDQPQHF. The CDR3 nucleotides are TGTGCCAGTAGTATAGATCGGAGGGGAAAGGGCGATCAGCCCCAGCATTTT.

V gene TRBV19 combines with J gene TRBJ2-7; TRBD1 matches at 8 bases. CDR1 is LNHDA and CDR2 is SQIVND in the germline V gene (reference sequence). The CDR3 is made up of 15 amino acids. Trimming took 4 bases from V and 3 from J; bases not matched to a gene: 8. The CDR3 DNA reads TGTGCCAGTAGTACTACAGGGGGTCCCTTCTACGAGCAGTACTTC. It specifies CASSTTGGPFYEQYF.